The entry below describes one T cell receptor (beta chain). The antigen this receptor binds is unknown. Per-base quality was not reported, and no clone a single base away is much larger than it. The sample comes from a study of blood T cell repertoires in COVID-19 (dated by TCRdb to between 2020 and 2021). For context, the study as a whole: Samples from collaborators originated in the United States, Italy and Spain and spanned both the acute and convalescent phases of COVID-19. The material from the prospective study consisted of cDNA or gDNA derived from T cells, B-cell-depleted T cells, or PBMCs. Deeply sampled blood TCRbeta repertoires from subjects exposed to, actively infected with, or recovered from COVID-19 were included in the dataset. A freely available public database, intended as a resource for researchers studying the immune response to SARS-CoV-2, is where the repertoires were released. Samples came from the ongoing ImmuneRACE study (first 160 participants) plus 1,254 subjects from 6 global collaborators. Nearly every sample came with metadata listing a de-identified subject ID, COVID-19 status, age in years and sex. Where HLA class I and class II types were available, the types were taken from metadata supplied by the sample provider, not from assay-based typing.

What the study reported, not specific to this receptor: How much clinical and demographic metadata was included differed by source and by participant, and the metadata was provided uncurated.

Each collaborating institution followed its own protocols to collect whole blood in K2EDTA tubes. For TCRbeta analysis, collaborator samples were shipped as frozen whole blood, as isolated PBMCs, or as DNA extracted from either sample type. The immunoSEQ Assay, a bias-controlled multiplex PCR, was used to amplify TCRbeta CDR3 regions from genomic DNA. The study's own analysis went as follows. The number of nucleated cells in each sample was estimated by amplification of reference gene primers within the assay. Sequence reads were collapsed and filtered to measure the absolute abundance of every unique TCRbeta CDR3 rearrangement. For each sample, productive Simpson clonality was calculated by taking the square root of Simpson's diversity index across productive rearrangements. TCRdb's version of the immuneACCESS table is confined to in-frame rearrangements and falls short of the full clone set. An unresolved V gene accounts for under half of the shortfall where checked; the remainder is of unknown origin. The V and J calls and clone size are taken from that table; D and trimming were inferred from the DNA. This sample holds 200,000 or so clones; 80% to 90% were observed only once. Together, the top ten hold roughly 2% of the sample.

Sample: peripheral blood. This TCR was sampled from a man in his 70s with active or convalescent COVID-19.

The nucleotide sequence is TGTGCCAGTAGTACCCCGGAGGGAACTAGCAAATGGAATGAGCAGTTCTTC. Translation gives CASSTPEGTSKWNEQFF. The sequence joins TRBV19 to TRBJ2-1; D gene: possibly TRBD2, on 6 matching bases. There are 17 amino acids in the CDR3, from cysteine to phenylalanine inclusive. Only CDR3 DNA remains: 51 bases, in frame from the first base. According to the germline V gene (reference sequence), CDR1 reads LNHDA and CDR2 reads SQIVND. V sheds 4 bases and J sheds 7 bases, leaving 23 bases between their ends.